The entry below describes one T cell receptor (beta chain). Its antigen is unknown. This sample was taken from a study of T cells in narcolepsy. Study background: Healthy controls were enrolled alongside patients with narcolepsy type 1 or type 2.

This CDR3 has 13 amino acids. Germline V gene sequence: CDR1 MGHRA, CDR2 YSYEKL. Trimming left V 1 base short and J 5 bases short, with 8 bases between. The assay was immunoSEQ multiplex PCR, and TCRdb's table has in-frame clones only and misses some. The sample has approximately 16,000 clones; 72% are singletons. Study-level points and caveats: Same-patient CSF and blood CD4+ T cell clonotypes included HCRT-specific and TRIB2-specific autoreactive ones. Healthy controls reportedly lacked the autoreactive clonotypes serially found in patients' blood.

This rearrangement joins TRBV4-1 to TRBJ2-5; D not certain. The origin of this receptor is a human donor with narcolepsy. Sequenced material: CD45RA- memory CD8+ T cells from PBMCs. The CDR3 spells CASSQVGPETQYF. CDR3 sequence (DNA): TGCGCCAGCAGCCAAGTGGGTCCGGAGACCCAGTACTTC.